This entry lists 31 T cell receptor beta chains sequenced from one sample in a study of PD-1 blockade in classical Hodgkin lymphoma. The time point was: cycle 4 day 1 (C4D1), after 6 weeks of nivolumab. Relapses following autologous stem cell transplantation were seen in all patients, with brentuximab vedotin exposure varying. Measured with immunoSEQ multiplex PCR; TCRdb has only the in-frame clones, and not every one. This sample has under 50,000 clones; just over 65% occur once, and the top ten carry around 3%. This sample comprised peripheral blood mononuclear cells (PBMCs), obtained before the fourth cycle of nivolumab. The receptors were gathered from a human donor with classical Hodgkin lymphoma.

The J gene is TRBJ2-7, the V gene TRBV5-6; D unclear. Germline V lookup: CDR1 SGHDT, CDR2 YYEEEE. The ends were cut back, 5 bases at V and 3 bases at J, with 6 bases in the middle. This CDR3 has 11 amino acids. The CDR3 DNA is TGTGCCAGCAGGGACGGCTACGAGCAGTACTTC. It specifies CASRDGYEQYF.

The V call is TRBV11-2, the J call TRBJ2-5; D may match TRBD1 or TRBD2 (5 bases each). The CDR3 has 15 amino acids. The germline V and J ends were trimmed by 1 base and 4 bases, with 13 bases remaining between them. Germline values: CDR1 SGHAT, CDR2 FQNNGV. Here the CDR3 reads CASSLAPTGRETQYF. In nucleotides, the CDR3 is TGTGCCAGCAGCTTAGCGCCGACGGGACGAGAGACCCAGTACTTC.

This chain uses TRBV7-2 with TRBJ2-7, with 7 bases lining up with TRBD2. Germline V gene lookup returns CDR1 SGHTA and CDR2 FQGNSA. The V and J ends lost 2 bases and 4 bases, in that order; junction bases with no gene match: 8. The CDR3 is 15 residues long. As DNA, the CDR3 is TGTGCCAGCAGCTTATTAGTGGGAGGGCGGTACGAGCAGTACTTC. Translation gives CASSLLVGGRYEQYF.

As DNA, the CDR3 is TGCGCCAGCAGCATCGGGACAGGCTCCGAAAAACTGTTTTTT. This sequence encodes CASSIGTGSEKLFF. The chain carries TRBV5-1 and TRBJ1-4; 8 bases map to TRBD1. The junction had 7 bases not matched to a gene; V was cut back by 4 bases and J by 8 bases. Germline V gene data show CDR1 as SGHRS and CDR2 as YFSETQ. CDR3 length equals 14 residues.

The CDR3, as DNA: TGTGCCAGCAGTCCACCGGACCTCCGGGGCGGCTACACCTTC. Translated: CASSPPDLRGGYTF. The J gene is TRBJ1-2, the V gene TRBV27; TRBD1 might be the D (5 bases). This CDR3 contains 14 residues. Germline V lookup: CDR1 MNHEY, CDR2 SMNVEV (reference sequence). V gave up 5 bases and J gave up 8 bases, with 18 bases separating them.

This chain joins TRBV6-4 and TRBJ2-3; 8 nucleotides align to TRBD2. Germline V lookup: CDR1 MRHNA, CDR2 SNTAGT. With 2 bases clipped from V and 6 bases from J, the junction kept 7 bases outside the gene matches. This CDR3 region has 15 residues. DNA of the CDR3: TGTGCCAGCAGTGACGTCCGGGGGGGGCCTGATACGCAGTATTTT. It codes for CASSDVRGGPDTQYF.

This clone has just a few counts. This chain uses TRBV28 with TRBJ1-2, with 9 bases lining up with TRBD1. This CDR3 region has 15 residues. V lost 5 bases and J lost 5; bases outside the gene matches: 9. Germline loops: CDR1 MDHEN, CDR2 SYDVKM. CDR3 DNA: TGTGCCAGCAGTCCCGGGGACAGGGTAGGATATGGCTACACCTTC. It is translated as CASSPGDRVGYGYTF.

This clone was found once. This sequence joins TRBV7-9 and TRBJ2-5, with TRBD1 as a possible D gene (6 bases). Trimming pared 3 bases from V and 4 bases from J, leaving 15 bases between. CDR3 length equals 15 residues. Germline CDR1 is SEHNR and CDR2 is FQNEAQ (reference sequence). The CDR3 region is CASSFDRPALETQYF. The DNA of the CDR3 is TGTGCCAGCAGCTTTGACAGGCCGGCGTTAGAGACCCAGTACTTC.

The chain uses TRBV9 and TRBJ1-3; a weak D match, TRBD1 (5 bases). The CDR3 extends over 13 amino acids. Germline CDR1 SGDLS, CDR2 YYNGEE. Trimming removed 3 bases at V and 4 bases at J, with 8 bases between. The CDR3 protein is CASSGDLGNTIYF. The DNA for the CDR3 is TGTGCCAGCAGCGGGGACCTAGGAAACACCATATATTTT. Drawing the rest from reference TRBV9 and TRBJ1-3, the complete variable domain is DSGVTQTPKHLITATGQRVTLRCSPRSGDLSVYWYQQSLDQGLQFLIQYYNGEERAKGNILERFSAQQFPDLHSELNLSSLELGDSALYFCASSGDLGNTIYFGEGSWLTVV.

The rearrangement uses TRBV7-2 and TRBJ1-6; no firm D call. The CDR3 is 15 amino acids. The germline CDR1 and CDR2 sequences are SGHTA and FQGNSA. V lost 2 bases to trimming and J lost 7 bases, with 12 bases between them. The CDR3 region is CASSLLLQENSPLHF. CDR3 coding DNA: TGTGCCAGCAGCTTACTCCTGCAGGAGAATTCACCCCTCCACTTT.

In this sample, this clone turned up once. The chain employs TRBV19 and TRBJ2-7, with a tentative D call TRBD2 (5 bases). The CDR3 is made up of 15 amino acids. Germline V gene data show CDR1 as LNHDA and CDR2 as SQIVND (reference sequence). The V end lost 8 bases, the J end lost 3 bases, and 20 bases lay between the germline ends. CDR3 in amino acids: CASRDTESEYYEQYF. In nucleotides, the CDR3 is TGTGCCAGTCGGGATACAGAATCGGAGTACTACGAGCAGTACTTC.

The rearrangement uses TRBV27 and TRBJ1-5, with D perhaps matching TRBD1 (5 bases). Germline V lookup: CDR1 MNHEY, CDR2 SMNVEV (reference sequence). This CDR3 spans 15 amino acids. V dropped 3 bases and J dropped 3 bases, with 12 bases sitting between them. CDR3 sequence (DNA): TGTGCCAGCAGTTTCTTAAACAGGCCCAATCAGCCCCAGCATTTT. It yields the protein CASSFLNRPNQPQHF.

The table lists this clone with a few counts. The chain uses TRBV11-2 and TRBJ2-6; tentatively, D is TRBD1 or TRBD2 (6 bases each). The CDR3 is 13 residues long. Germline lookup yields CDR1 SGHAT and CDR2 FQNNGV. V was trimmed by 4 bases and J by 13 bases, leaving 14 bases between them. The CDR3 sequence: CASSSTGAGVLTF. CDR3 bases: TGTGCCAGCAGCTCAACGGGGGCCGGGGTCCTGACTTTC.

The genes are TRBV19 and TRBJ2-2; D not certain. Trimming left V 9 bases short and J 5 bases short, with 10 bases between. The CDR3 sequence is 12 residues long. Germline loops: CDR1 LNHDA, CDR2 SQIVND (reference sequence). CDR3: CASPSGTGELFF. For the CDR3, the DNA is TGTGCCAGCCCCTCGGGTACCGGGGAGCTGTTTTTT.

V usage is TRBV5-4 and J usage is TRBJ1-4; D is possibly TRBD1 (5 bases). This CDR3 is built from 15 residues. CDR1 SGHNT and CDR2 YYREEE come from the germline V gene (reference sequence). V was clipped by 0 bases and J by 4 bases, with 10 bases between them. CDR3 amino acids: CASSLAGGDNEKLFF. CDR3 coding DNA: TGTGCCAGCAGCTTGGCTGGGGGAGATAATGAAAAACTGTTTTTT.

A single count supports this clone. The gene calls are TRBV5-6 and TRBJ2-1, with 8 bases that match TRBD1. The V and J ends lost 2 bases and 5 bases, in that order; junction bases with no gene match: 6. The CDR3 has 15 residues. CDR1 is SGHDT, CDR2 YYEEEE, per germline. Here the CDR3 reads CASSLAGQGNNEQFF. DNA for the CDR3: TGTGCCAGCAGCTTAGCCGGACAGGGTAACAATGAGCAGTTCTTC.

This clone occurred a few times. The chain links TRBV27 to TRBJ2-1, with 11 positions matching TRBD1. Germline V gene data show CDR1 as MNHEY and CDR2 as SMNVEV (reference sequence). CDR3 size: 21 residues. V trimming: 6 bases; J trimming: 0 bases; junction bases outside the gene matches: 19. The CDR3 sequence: CASRPDRGREAGLSSYNEQFF. In DNA form, the CDR3 reads TGTGCCAGCAGACCGGACAGGGGGCGGGAAGCGGGATTAAGCTCCTACAATGAGCAGTTCTTC.

This clone was seen more than once but under ten times. The gene calls are TRBV2 and TRBJ2-2; D perhaps matches TRBD1 (5 bases). The CDR3 length is 13 residues. V was cut by 7 bases and J by 7 bases, with 13 bases left in between. The germline V gene has CDR1 SNHLY and CDR2 FYNNEI. The DNA of the CDR3 is TGTGCCAGCAAGGGCAGGGTCGGCGGGGAGCTGTTTTTT. Protein: CASKGRVGGELFF.

V gene TRBV6-5 combines with J gene TRBJ2-7, with unresolved D. This CDR3 has 12 amino acids. Trimming removed 6 bases from V and 5 bases from J, with 11 bases in between. In germline, CDR1 is MNHEY, CDR2 SVGAGI. This CDR3 reads CASSQNRNEQYF. CDR3 nucleotide sequence: TGTGCCAGCAGCCAGAACCGGAACGAGCAGTACTTC.

The rearrangement joins TRBV28 to TRBJ1-2; D not certain. The germline V gene encodes CDR1 MDHEN and CDR2 SYDVKM. Trimming took off 2 bases at V and 6 bases at J, with 13 bases between the two ends. This CDR3 contains 14 residues. The CDR3 coding sequence is TGTGCCAGCAGTTTAATAAGGGTGGGAAATGGCTACACCTTC. Translation: CASSLIRVGNGYTF.

The CDR3 sequence: CAWSVPASRQYF. For the CDR3, the DNA is TGTGCCTGGAGTGTACCCGCATCTAGGCAGTACTTC. The V call is TRBV30, the J call TRBJ2-7; D is unresolved. The V end lost 0 bases, the J end lost 9 bases, and 12 bases lay between the germline ends. The CDR3 contains 12 residues. Germline lookup yields CDR1 GTSNPN and CDR2 SVGIG (reference sequence).

This clone is medium-sized (0.01 to 0.1%) in the sample. This chain uses TRBV29-1 with TRBJ1-1; D gene uncertain. CDR1 and CDR2 (germline): SQVTM, ANQGSEA. The CDR3 sequence is 11 residues long. V was cut by 2 bases and J by 10 bases, with 11 bases left in between. The chain's CDR3 is CSVERGGRAFF. The CDR3 DNA reads as TGCAGCGTTGAACGGGGTGGCAGAGCTTTCTTT.

This clone was counted a single time. J is TRBJ1-2 and V is TRBV5-8, with 11 bases aligning to TRBD1. Germline CDR1 and CDR2: SGHTS and YDEGEE. With 4 bases clipped from V and 3 bases from J, the junction kept 5 bases outside the gene matches. The CDR3 spans 15 residues. The CDR3 coding sequence is TGTGCCAGCAGCCCGGACAGGGGGCAATACTATGGCTACACCTTC. Protein product: CASSPDRGQYYGYTF.

The V and J genes are TRBV27 and TRBJ1-4, with 8 bases lining up with TRBD1. This CDR3 has 13 amino acids. With V trimmed by 8 bases and J by 4 bases, 3 bases remained unmatched. Germline CDR1 reads MNHEY; CDR2 reads SMNVEV (reference sequence). The CDR3 DNA reads TGTGCCAGCCTCGACAGGGGTAATGAAAAACTGTTTTTT. Translated: CASLDRGNEKLFF.

This clone was observed a few times. J is TRBJ2-7 and V is TRBV18; tentatively, D is TRBD2 (5 bases). Germline loops: CDR1 KGHSH, CDR2 LQKENI. The V end was cut by 1 base, the J end by 7 bases, with 20 bases between. This CDR3 spans 16 amino acids. CDR3 sequence reads: CASSPQSGWETREQYF. The CDR3 DNA reads as TGTGCCAGCTCACCACAATCAGGTTGGGAGACGAGGGAGCAGTACTTC.

The genes are TRBV4-2 and TRBJ2-7; 13 nucleotides agree with TRBD2. CDR1 is LGHNA, CDR2 YNFKEQ, per germline. V lost 2 bases, J lost 0 bases, and 13 bases stayed unmatched. This CDR3 contains 20 residues. CDR3 nucleotide sequence: TGTGCCAGCAGCCAACAAGCCGGGACTAGCGGGACATTGTACTCCTACGAGCAGTACTTC. Protein: CASSQQAGTSGTLYSYEQYF.

V usage is TRBV6-1 and J usage is TRBJ1-3; unclear D gene. The CDR3 contains 13 residues. CDR1 is MNHNS, CDR2 SASEGT, per germline. V was trimmed by 4 bases and J by 4 bases, leaving 8 bases between them. The CDR3 DNA is TGTGCCAGCAGTGGTGACCCCGGAAACACCATATATTTT. This translates into CASSGDPGNTIYF.

The V gene is TRBV1, the J gene TRBJ2-7; TRBD1, as called in the table, went unchecked against the DNA. TRBV1 is marked as a pseudogene. The CDR3 consists of 15 residues. The CDR3 loop reads CTSSRDGDRVYEQYF. CDR3 coding DNA: TGCACCAGCAGCCGAGACGGGGACAGGGTCTACGAGCAGTACTTC.

The chain couples TRBV30 to TRBJ2-3; D is possibly TRBD2 (6 bases). CDR3 size: 15 residues. The V and J ends lost 4 bases and 2 bases respectively, with 16 bases between them. Germline-derived CDR1 and CDR2 are GTSNPN and SVGIG (reference sequence). CDR3 in amino acids: CAWNRGGMSTDTQYF. The CDR3 DNA reads as TGTGCCTGGAACCGGGGCGGGATGTCCACAGATACGCAGTATTTT.

This clone was recorded only once. The V gene is TRBV11-1, the J gene TRBJ2-5; 7 nucleotides agree with TRBD1. The end of the DNA aligns better with TRBJ2-7, so the J call may be wrong. The CDR3 has 14 amino acids. Germline CDR1 SGHAT, CDR2 FQDESV (reference sequence). The CDR3 bases are TGTGCCAGCAGCTTTATGACAGGGTACTACGAGCAGTACTTC. It yields the protein CASSFMTGYYEQYF.

The chain joins TRBV5-6 to TRBJ2-7, with no clear D. V gave up 4 bases and J gave up 0 bases, with 5 bases separating them. The germline gives CDR1 SGHDT, CDR2 YYEEEE. The CDR3 runs to 12 residues. DNA for the CDR3: TGTGCCAGCAGCCTGAGCTCCTACGAGCAGTACTTC. Amino acids: CASSLSSYEQYF.